The sequence of this T cell receptor (beta chain) was determined in a study of cytomegalovirus exposure and HLA in healthy donors. Study-level points and caveats: Based on reports, TCR beta sequences accurately predicted HLA-A and HLA-B alleles for most subjects. A list of 150 or so TCR beta chains associated with cytomegalovirus was given. For TCR beta chains, V- and J-gene trimming was later linked to a missense DCLRE1C variant.

Germline CDR1 and CDR2: MNHEY and SMNVEV (reference sequence). V was pared by 4 bases and J by 4 bases, with 8 bases of the junction left unmatched. The CDR3 runs to 16 residues. Researchers ran the PCR with 60 Vbeta and 13 Jbeta primers. Measured with immunoSEQ multiplex PCR; TCRdb has only the in-frame clones, and not every one. The data contain more than 130,000 clones, about 76% of them singletons. With respect to this clone: Its antigen remains unidentified.

The specimen was PBMCs. The chain joins TRBV27 to TRBJ2-1; 9 bases line up with TRBD2. This TCR was recovered from a man aged 18 to 29 in good health and CMV-seronegative. The CDR3 sequence: CASSSGLSGSYNEQFF. The CDR3 DNA is TGTGCCAGCAGTTCAGGGCTTAGCGGGAGTTACAATGAGCAGTTCTTC.